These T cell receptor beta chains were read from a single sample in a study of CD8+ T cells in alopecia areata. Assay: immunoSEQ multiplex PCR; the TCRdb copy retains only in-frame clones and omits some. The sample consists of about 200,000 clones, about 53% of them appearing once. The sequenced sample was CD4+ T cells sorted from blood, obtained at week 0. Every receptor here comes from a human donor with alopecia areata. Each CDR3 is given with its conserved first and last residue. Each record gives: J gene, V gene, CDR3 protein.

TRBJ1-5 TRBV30 CAWRGTGGRGNQPQHF
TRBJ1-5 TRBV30 CAWSGDRNQPQHF
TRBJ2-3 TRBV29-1 CSVVRPPGDTQYF
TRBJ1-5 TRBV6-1 CASARLGDNQPQHF
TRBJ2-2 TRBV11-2 CASSQDPTGELFF
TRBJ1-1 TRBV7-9 CASSAQGGRGTEAFF
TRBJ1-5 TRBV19 CASSAQWGQPQHF
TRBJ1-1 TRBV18 CASSPTNTEAFF
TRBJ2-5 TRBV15 CATSRDQGGGETQYF
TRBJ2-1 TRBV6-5 CASRYRTGLYNEQFF
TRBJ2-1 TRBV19 CASTQLGRGNEQFF
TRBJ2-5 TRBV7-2 CASSLGLVRGETQYF
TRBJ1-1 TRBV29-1 CSVSRTNTEAFF
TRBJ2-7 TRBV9 CASSVAGDSAYEQYF
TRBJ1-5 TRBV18 CASSEGQGGNQPQHF
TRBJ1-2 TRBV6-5 CASSPRLRGGYGYTF
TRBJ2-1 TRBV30 CAYTQGGADEQFF
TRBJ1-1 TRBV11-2 CASSRSTEAFF
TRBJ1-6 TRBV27 CASSLSFVDAGLHF
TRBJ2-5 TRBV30 CAWSVQETQYF
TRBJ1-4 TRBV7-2 CASSLQGAPEKLFF
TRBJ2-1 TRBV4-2 CASSQEMGYNEQFF
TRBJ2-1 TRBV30 CAWSVLSFNEQFF
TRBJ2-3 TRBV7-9 CASSFTGTGSDTQYF
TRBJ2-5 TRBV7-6 CASSAPTGVALETQYF
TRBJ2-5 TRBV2 CASRRGGTDQETQYF
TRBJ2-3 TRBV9 CASSVGGRALDTQYF
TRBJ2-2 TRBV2 CASRVEGNTGELFF
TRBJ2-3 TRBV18 CASSRTGRVNTQYF
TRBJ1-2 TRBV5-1 CASSPGQGLNYGYTF
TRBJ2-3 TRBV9 CASSPRTSGSTDTQYF
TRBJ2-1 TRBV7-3 CASSLDGSDHNEQFF
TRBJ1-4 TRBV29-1 CSARQGVEKLFF
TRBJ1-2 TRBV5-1 CASSPDGYRGNYGYTF
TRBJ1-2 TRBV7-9 CASSLRTFYGYTF
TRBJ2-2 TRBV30 CAWSGVGVYTGELFF
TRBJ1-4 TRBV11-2 CASAPGRLNEKLFF
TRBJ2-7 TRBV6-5 CASSRTASATYEQYF
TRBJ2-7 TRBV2 CASSVTYEQYF
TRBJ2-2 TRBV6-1 CASSKREVELFF
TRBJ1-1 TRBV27 CASTSATGMNTEAFF
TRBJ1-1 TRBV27 CASSGYRGGLLEAFF
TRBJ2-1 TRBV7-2 CASSSSDSQQFF
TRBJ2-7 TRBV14 CASSRGQTLYEQYF
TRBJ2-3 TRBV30 CAWSVILAGLADTQYF
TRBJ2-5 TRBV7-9 CASSLSETQYF
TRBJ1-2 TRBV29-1 CSVSGTGEGYTF